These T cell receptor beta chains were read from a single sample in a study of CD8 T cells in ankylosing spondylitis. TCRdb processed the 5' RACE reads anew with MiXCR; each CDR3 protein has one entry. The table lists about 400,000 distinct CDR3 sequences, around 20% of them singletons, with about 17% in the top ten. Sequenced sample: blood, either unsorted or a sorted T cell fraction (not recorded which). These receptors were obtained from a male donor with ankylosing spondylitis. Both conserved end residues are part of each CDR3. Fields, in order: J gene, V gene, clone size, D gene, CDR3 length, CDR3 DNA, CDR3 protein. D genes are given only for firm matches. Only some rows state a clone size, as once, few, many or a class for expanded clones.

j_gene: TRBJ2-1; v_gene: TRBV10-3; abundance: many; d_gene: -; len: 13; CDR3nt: TGTGCCATCAGTGATCTAGCTGGCAATGAGCAGTTCTTC; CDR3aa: CAISDLAGNEQFF
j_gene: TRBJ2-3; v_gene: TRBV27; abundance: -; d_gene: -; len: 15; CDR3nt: TGTGCCAGCACCGCCGGTGGACGAGCCCGGGATACGCAGTATTTT; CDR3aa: CASTAGGRARDTQYF
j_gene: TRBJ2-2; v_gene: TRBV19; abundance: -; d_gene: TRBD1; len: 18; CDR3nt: TGTGCCAGTAGGGGACAGGCCATATTTATAACGAACACCGGGGAGCTGTTTTTT; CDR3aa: CASRGQAIFITNTGELFF
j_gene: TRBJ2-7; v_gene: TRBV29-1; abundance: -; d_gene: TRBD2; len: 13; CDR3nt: TGCAGCGGGATGCTAGCGGGAGGTGCCGAGCAGTACTTC; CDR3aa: CSGMLAGGAEQYF
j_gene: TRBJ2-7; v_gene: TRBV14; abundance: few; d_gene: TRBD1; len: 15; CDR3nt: TGTGCCAGCAGCCAATGGGACAGGAGTTCCTACGAGCAGTACTTC; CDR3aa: CASSQWDRSSYEQYF
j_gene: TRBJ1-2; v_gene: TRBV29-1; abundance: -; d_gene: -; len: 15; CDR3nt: TGCAGCGTTGAAGATCGAGGTCGGCGTAACTATGGCTACACCTTC; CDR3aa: CSVEDRGRRNYGYTF
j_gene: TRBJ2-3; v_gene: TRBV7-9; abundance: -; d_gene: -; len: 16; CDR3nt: TGTGCCAGCAGCTTTGGGTTTAGAGACGGCACAGATACGCAGTATTTT; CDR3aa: CASSFGFRDGTDTQYF
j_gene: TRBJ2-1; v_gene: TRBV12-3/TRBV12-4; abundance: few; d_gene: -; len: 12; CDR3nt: TGTGCCAGCAACCCTTCGCTTAATCAGCAGTTCTTC; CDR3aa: CASNPSLNQQFF
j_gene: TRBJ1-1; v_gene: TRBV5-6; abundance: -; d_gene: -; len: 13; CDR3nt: TGTGCCAGCAGCTCTAACAGGGATTCTGAAGCTTTCTTT; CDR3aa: CASSSNRDSEAFF
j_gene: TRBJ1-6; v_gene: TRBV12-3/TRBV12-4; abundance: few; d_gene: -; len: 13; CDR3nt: TGTGCCAGCAGTTTAGTTGGGGGAGGGACCCTCCACTTT; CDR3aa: CASSLVGGGTLHF
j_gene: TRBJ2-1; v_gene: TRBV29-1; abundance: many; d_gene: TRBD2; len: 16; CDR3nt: TGCAGCGTTGTGGGGACTAGCGGGAGCTCCTACAATGAGCAGTTCTTC; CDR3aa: CSVVGTSGSSYNEQFF
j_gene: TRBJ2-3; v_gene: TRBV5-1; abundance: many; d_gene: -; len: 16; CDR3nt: TGCGCCAGCAGCGTAGCCGTGGCGGGGCGGACAGATACGCAGTATTTT; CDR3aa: CASSVAVAGRTDTQYF
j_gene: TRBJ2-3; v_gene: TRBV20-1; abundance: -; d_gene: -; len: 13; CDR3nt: TGCAGTGCTAGCTGGCAGTACTCGGATACGCAGTATTTT; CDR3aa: CSASWQYSDTQYF
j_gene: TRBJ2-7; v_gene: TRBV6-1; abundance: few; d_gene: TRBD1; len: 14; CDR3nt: TGTGCCAGCAGTCGGGACAGTCGGTCCTACGAGCAGTACTTC; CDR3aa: CASSRDSRSYEQYF
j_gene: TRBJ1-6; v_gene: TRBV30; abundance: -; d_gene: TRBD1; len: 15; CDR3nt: TGTGCCGGAGGACAGGGAAGCTCCTATAATTCACCCCTCCACTTT; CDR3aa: CAGGQGSSYNSPLHF
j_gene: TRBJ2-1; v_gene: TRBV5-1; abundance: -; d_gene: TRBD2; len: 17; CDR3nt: TGCGCCAGCAGCTTGGAAGTAGCGGGAGGACTTCATACTGAGCAGTTCTTC; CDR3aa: CASSLEVAGGLHTEQFF
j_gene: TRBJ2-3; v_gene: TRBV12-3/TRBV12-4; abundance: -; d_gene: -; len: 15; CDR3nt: TGTGCCAGCAGTTTAAGGGTCGGGGGCGCAGATACGCAGTATTTT; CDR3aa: CASSLRVGGADTQYF
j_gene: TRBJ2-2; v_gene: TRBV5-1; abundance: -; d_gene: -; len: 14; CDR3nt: TGCGCCAGCAGCTGGACCGACAGTTCCGGGGAGCTGTTTTTT; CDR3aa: CASSWTDSSGELFF
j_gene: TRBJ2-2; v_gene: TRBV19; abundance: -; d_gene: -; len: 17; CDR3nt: TGTGCCAGTGGACCCCTTACGGACGGGACGAACACCGGGGAGCTGTTTTTT; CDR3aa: CASGPLTDGTNTGELFF
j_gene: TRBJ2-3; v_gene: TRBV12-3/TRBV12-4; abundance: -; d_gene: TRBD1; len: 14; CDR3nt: TGTGCCAGCAGGGGACAGGGGCGGACAGATACGCAGTATTTT; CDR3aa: CASRGQGRTDTQYF
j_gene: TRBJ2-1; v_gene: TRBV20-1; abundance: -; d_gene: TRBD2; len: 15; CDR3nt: TGCAGTGCCAGCTCGGGACTAGGATATACTCAGGAGCAGTTCTTC; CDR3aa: CSASSGLGYTQEQFF
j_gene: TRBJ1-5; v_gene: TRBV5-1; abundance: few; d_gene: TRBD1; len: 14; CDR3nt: TGCGCCAGCAGCCCCACAGGGGGCGAACAGCCCCAGCATTTT; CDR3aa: CASSPTGGEQPQHF
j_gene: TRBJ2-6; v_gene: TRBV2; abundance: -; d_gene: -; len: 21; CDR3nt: TGTGCCAGCAGTGAACTCCGTCTGAGGGTGTTCACTTGGGCTGGGGCCAACGTCCTGACTTTC; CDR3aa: CASSELRLRVFTWAGANVLTF
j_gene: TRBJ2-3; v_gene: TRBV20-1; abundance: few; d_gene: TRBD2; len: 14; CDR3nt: TGCAGTGCCGGACCGGCGGGAGGAACAGATACGCAGTATTTT; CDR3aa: CSAGPAGGTDTQYF
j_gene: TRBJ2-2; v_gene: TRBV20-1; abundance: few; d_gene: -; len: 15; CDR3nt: TGCAGTGCTAGACCATCTCTGGACTTCACCGGGGAGCTGTTTTTT; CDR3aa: CSARPSLDFTGELFF
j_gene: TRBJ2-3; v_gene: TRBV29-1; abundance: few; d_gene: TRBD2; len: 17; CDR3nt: TGCAGCGTTGTACAAGTTATAGCGGGAGCTCTGTCAGGGACGCAGTATTTT; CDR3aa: CSVVQVIAGALSGTQYF
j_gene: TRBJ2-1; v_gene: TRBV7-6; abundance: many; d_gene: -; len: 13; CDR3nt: TGTGCCAGCAGCTTCAGAGGGGACAATGAGCAGTTCTTC; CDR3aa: CASSFRGDNEQFF
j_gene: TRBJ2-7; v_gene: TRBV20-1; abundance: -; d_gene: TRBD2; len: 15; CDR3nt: TGCAGTGCTAGAGCCCCAGCGGGAGCCTCCTACGAGCAGTACTTC; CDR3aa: CSARAPAGASYEQYF
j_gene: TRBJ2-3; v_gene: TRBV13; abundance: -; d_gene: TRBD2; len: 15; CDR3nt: TGTGCCAGCAGCCCACTAGCGGGAGGTTCGGATACGCAGTATTTT; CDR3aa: CASSPLAGGSDTQYF
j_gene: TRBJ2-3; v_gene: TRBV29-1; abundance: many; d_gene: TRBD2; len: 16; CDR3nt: TGCAGCGTTGAAGGGGCTAGCGGGAGCCTCACAGATACGCAGTATTTT; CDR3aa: CSVEGASGSLTDTQYF
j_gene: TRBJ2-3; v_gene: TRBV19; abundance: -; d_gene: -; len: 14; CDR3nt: TGTGCCAGTAGTTGGGACAAAAGCACAGATACGCAGTATTTT; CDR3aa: CASSWDKSTDTQYF
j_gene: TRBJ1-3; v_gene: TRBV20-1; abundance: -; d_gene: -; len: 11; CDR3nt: TGCAGTGCGCCGGTCTCAAACACCATATATTTT; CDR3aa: CSAPVSNTIYF
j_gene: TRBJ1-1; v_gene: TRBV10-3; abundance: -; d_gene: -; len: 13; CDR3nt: TGTGCCATCAGTGTCCGGGGAAACACTGAAGCTTTCTTT; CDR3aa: CAISVRGNTEAFF
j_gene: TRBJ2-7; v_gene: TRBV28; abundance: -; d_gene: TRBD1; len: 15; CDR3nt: TGTGCCAGCAGTTTGGAAGGGGGCCCCGCTTACGAGCAGTACTTC; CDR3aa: CASSLEGGPAYEQYF
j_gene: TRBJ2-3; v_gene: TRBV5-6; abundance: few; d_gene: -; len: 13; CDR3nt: TGTGCCAGCGATAGTTCGAACACAGATACGCAGTATTTT; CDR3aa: CASDSSNTDTQYF
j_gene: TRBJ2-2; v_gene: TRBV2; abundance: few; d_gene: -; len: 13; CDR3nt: TGTGCCAGCAGTGAATGGGGGCCCGGGGAGCTGTTTTTT; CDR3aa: CASSEWGPGELFF
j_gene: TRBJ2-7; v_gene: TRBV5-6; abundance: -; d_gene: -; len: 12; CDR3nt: TGTGCCAGCAGCTTCACCGGCGGCGAGCAGTACTTC; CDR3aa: CASSFTGGEQYF
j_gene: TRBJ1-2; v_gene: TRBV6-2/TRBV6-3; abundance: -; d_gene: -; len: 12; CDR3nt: TGTGCCAGCAGTACCCTTCTCTATGGCTACACCTTC; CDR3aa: CASSTLLYGYTF
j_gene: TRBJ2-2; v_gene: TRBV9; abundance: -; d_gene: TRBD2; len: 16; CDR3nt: TGTGCCAGCAGCGTTGTCGGGAGGCCCCTGGCCGGGGAGCTGTTTTTT; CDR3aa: CASSVVGRPLAGELFF
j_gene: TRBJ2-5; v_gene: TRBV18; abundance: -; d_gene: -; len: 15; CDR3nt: TGTGCCAGCTCACAGGGACACCAAACGGGAGAGACCCAGTACTTC; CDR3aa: CASSQGHQTGETQYF
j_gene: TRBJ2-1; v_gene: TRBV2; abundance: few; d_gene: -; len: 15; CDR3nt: TGTGCCAGCACCGAACGTCGGAACTCCTACAATGAGCAGTTCTTC; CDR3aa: CASTERRNSYNEQFF
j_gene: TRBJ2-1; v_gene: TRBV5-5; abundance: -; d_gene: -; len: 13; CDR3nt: TGTGCCAGCAGCTTAGCCGGGGACACAGGACACCGCTTC; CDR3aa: CASSLAGDTGHRF
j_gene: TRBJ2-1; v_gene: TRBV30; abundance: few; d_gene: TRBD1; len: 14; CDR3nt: TGTGCCTGGCTCCGGGACAGGGGTCACAATGAGCAGTTCTTC; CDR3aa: CAWLRDRGHNEQFF
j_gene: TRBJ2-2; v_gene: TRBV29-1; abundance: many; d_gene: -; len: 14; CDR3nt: TGCAGCGTATACGGGAGCCAAAACACCGGGGAGCTGTTTTTT; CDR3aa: CSVYGSQNTGELFF
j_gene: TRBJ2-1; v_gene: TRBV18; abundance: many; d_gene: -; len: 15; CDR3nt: TGTGCCAGCTCACCAGCTGGGCAGGCTTACAATGAGCAGTTCTTC; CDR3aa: CASSPAGQAYNEQFF
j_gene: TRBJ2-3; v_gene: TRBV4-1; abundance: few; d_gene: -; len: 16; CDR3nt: TGCGCCAGCAGCCAAGAACTAGCAGCTAGCACAGATACGCAGTATTTT; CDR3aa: CASSQELAASTDTQYF
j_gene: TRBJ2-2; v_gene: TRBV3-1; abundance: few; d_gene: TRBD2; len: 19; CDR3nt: TGTGCCAGCAGCCAAGATCTTAGCCTAGCGGGAGCTGGGACCGGGGAGCTGTTTTTT; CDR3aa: CASSQDLSLAGAGTGELFF
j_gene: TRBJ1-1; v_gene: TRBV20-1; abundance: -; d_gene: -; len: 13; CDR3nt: TGCAGTGCTTCTGACACCCTGAACACTGAAGCTTTCTTT; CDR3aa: CSASDTLNTEAFF
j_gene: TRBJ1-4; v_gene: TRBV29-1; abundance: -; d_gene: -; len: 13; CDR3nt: TGCAGCTACCTCGACAGGACAAATGAAAAACTGTTTTTT; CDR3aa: CSYLDRTNEKLFF
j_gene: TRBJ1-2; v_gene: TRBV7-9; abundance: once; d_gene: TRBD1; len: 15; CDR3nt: TGTGCCAGCCAACCGGGACAGGGAATTAACTATGGCTACACCTTC; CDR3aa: CASQPGQGINYGYTF
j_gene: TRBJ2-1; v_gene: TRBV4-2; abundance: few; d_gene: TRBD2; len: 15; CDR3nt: TGTGCCAGCAGCCAAGTAATCGGGGAGGGCCTTGAGCAGTTCTTC; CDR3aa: CASSQVIGEGLEQFF